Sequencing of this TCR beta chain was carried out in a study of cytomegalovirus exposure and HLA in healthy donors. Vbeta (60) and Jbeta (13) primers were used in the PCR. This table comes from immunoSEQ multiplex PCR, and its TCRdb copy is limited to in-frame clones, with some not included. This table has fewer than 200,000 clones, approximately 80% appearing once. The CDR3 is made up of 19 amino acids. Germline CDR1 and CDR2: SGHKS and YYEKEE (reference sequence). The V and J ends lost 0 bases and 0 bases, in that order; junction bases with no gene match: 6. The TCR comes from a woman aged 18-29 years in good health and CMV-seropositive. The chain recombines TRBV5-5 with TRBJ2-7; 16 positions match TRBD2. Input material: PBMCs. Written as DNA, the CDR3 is TGTGCCAGCAGCTTGGCTTCCGGGACTAGCGGGGGGGCCTCCTACGAGCAGTACTTC. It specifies CASSLASGTSGGASYEQYF.